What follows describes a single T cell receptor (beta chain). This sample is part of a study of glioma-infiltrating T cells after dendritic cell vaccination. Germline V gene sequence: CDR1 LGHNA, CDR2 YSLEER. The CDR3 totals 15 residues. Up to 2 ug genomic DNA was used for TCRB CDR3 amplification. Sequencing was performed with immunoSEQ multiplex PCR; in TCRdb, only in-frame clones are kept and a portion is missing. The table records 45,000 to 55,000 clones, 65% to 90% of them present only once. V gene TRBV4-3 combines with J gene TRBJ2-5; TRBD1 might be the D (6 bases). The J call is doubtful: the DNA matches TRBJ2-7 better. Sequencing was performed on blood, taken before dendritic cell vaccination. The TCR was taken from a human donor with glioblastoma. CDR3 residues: CASSQAVGTIYEQYF. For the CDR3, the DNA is TGCGCCAGCAGCCAAGCGGTTGGGACAATCTACGAGCAGTACTTC.